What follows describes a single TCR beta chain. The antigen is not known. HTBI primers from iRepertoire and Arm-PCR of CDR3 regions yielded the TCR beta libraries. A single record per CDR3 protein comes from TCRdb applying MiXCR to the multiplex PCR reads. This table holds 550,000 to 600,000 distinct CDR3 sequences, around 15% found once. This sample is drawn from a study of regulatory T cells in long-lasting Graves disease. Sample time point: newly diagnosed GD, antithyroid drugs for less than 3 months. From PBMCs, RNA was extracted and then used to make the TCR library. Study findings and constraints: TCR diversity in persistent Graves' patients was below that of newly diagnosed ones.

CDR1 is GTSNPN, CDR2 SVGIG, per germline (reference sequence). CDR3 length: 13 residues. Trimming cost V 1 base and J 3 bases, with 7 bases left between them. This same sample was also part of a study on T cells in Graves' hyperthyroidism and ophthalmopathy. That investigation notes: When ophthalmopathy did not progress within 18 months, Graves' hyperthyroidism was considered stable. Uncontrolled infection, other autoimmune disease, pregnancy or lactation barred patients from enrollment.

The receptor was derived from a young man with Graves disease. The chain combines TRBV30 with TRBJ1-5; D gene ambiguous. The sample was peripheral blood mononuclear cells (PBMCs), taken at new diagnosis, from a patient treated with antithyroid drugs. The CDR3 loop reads CAWSGLYNQPQHF. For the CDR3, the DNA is TGTGCCTGGAGTGGGCTCTACAATCAGCCCCAGCATTTT.